These 12 T cell receptor beta chains were all obtained from the same sample, sequenced in a study of shared clonotypes between healthy human individuals. Sequencing used immunoSEQ multiplex PCR; TCRdb keeps in-frame clones, though not all of them. The data hold about 800,000 clones, with 96% observed a single time. Selected positively for CCR7 and CD45RO-negative, naive CD8 cells excluded terminally differentiated effector memory CD45RA+ cells. Input material: naive CD8+ T cells sorted from blood. These TCRs come from a man between 25 and 39 years old in good health.

This clone appeared once. The chain combines TRBV10-2 with TRBJ2-7, with D hard to call. The length of the CDR3 is 13 residues. V was trimmed by 3 bases and J by 3 bases, leaving 9 bases between them. Per germline, CDR1 WSHSY and CDR2 SAAADI. The CDR3 DNA follows: TGCGCCAGCAGTGATCGAACGGGCTACGAGCAGTACTTC. Encoded protein: CASSDRTGYEQYF.

The V and J genes are TRBV7-2 and TRBJ2-2; D may correspond to TRBD1 or TRBD2 (5 bases each). The CDR3 totals 15 residues. Germline V gene sequence: CDR1 SGHTA, CDR2 FQGNSA. V was trimmed by 4 bases and J by 6 bases, leaving 15 bases between them. Here the CDR3 reads CASSWDPPAPGELFF. The CDR3 DNA sequence: TGTGCCAGCAGCTGGGACCCCCCGGCCCCCGGGGAGCTGTTTTTT.

This clone was counted only a few times. The CDR3 DNA follows: TGTGCCAGCAGCTTAGATACGCAGTATTTT. This gives the protein CASSLDTQYF. The J gene is TRBJ2-3, the V gene TRBV7-9, with D hard to call. Germline V gives CDR1 SEHNR, CDR2 FQNEAQ (reference sequence). This CDR3 is built from 10 residues. Trimming stripped 1 base from V and 7 bases from J, with 0 bases between.

This chain uses TRBV4-3 with TRBJ2-1; TRBD2 might be the D (5 bases). The CDR3 length is 14 residues. V lost 0 bases and J 10 bases, leaving 13 bases between the germline ends. Germline CDR1 and CDR2: LGHNA and YSLEER. CDR3: CASSQDGLGSEQFF. CDR3 nucleotides: TGCGCCAGCAGCCAAGACGGACTGGGCAGCGAGCAGTTCTTC.

The chain uses TRBV27 and TRBJ2-1; the match to TRBD2 covers 7 bases. Germline V CDR1 and CDR2: MNHEY, SMNVEV (reference sequence). The V gene end was trimmed by 9 bases and the J gene end by 9 bases; junction bases not matched to a gene: 5. The CDR3 loop spans 11 amino acids. CDR3 bases: TGTGCCAGTGGGACTAACGTTGAGCAGTTCTTC. This translates into CASGTNVEQFF.

This chain uses TRBV5-1 with TRBJ2-7; D is uncertain. The V and J ends lost 4 bases and 3 bases respectively, with 14 bases between them. The CDR3 length is 14 residues. CDR1 and CDR2 from the germline V gene are SGHRS and YFSETQ. Here the CDR3 reads CASSLWGTDYEQYF. In DNA, the CDR3 is TGCGCCAGCAGCCTATGGGGAACCGACTACGAGCAGTACTTC.

This chain joins TRBV6-1 and TRBJ2-7; no reliable D call. Trimming removed 4 bases from V and 0 bases from J, with 13 bases in between. CDR3 length equals 15 residues. Germline V gene sequence: CDR1 MNHNS, CDR2 SASEGT. Here the CDR3 DNA reads TGTGCCAGCAGTGTTGTACAGTCTCCCTCCTACGAGCAGTACTTC. Translation gives CASSVVQSPSYEQYF.

This chain connects TRBV29-1 to TRBJ2-1; 13 bases match TRBD2. Germline assignment: CDR1 SQVTM and CDR2 ANQGSEA. With V trimmed by 1 base and J by 2 bases, 8 bases remained unmatched. This CDR3 is 18 amino acids long. For the CDR3, the DNA is TGCAGCGTTGAAGGGACTAGCGGGAGTGTAGAGGCCTACAATGAGCAGTTCTTC. It codes for CSVEGTSGSVEAYNEQFF.

The chain combines TRBV9 with TRBJ1-2; D uncertain. Between the trimmed V and J ends, which lost 4 bases and 3 bases, there was a span of 16 bases. This CDR3 region has 15 residues. CDR1 is SGDLS and CDR2 is YYNGEE in the germline V gene. The CDR3 sequence is CASSNAVETHYGYTF. The CDR3 bases are TGTGCCAGCAGCAACGCCGTAGAAACCCACTATGGCTACACCTTC.

The rearrangement links TRBV5-8 to TRBJ2-1; D gene unclear. In germline, CDR1 is SGHTS, CDR2 YDEGEE. Trimming cost V 4 bases and J 6 bases, with 23 bases left between them. CDR3 length: 17 amino acids. The CDR3 region is CASSPLGSLDYGNEQFF. The CDR3 coding sequence is TGTGCCAGCAGCCCGCTTGGATCCCTAGATTATGGCAATGAGCAGTTCTTC.

The rearrangement uses TRBV7-2 and TRBJ2-7, with 9 bases that match TRBD1. CDR3 length: 15 residues. The trim removed 5 bases at V and 6 bases at J, leaving 11 bases unmatched. The germline CDR1 and CDR2 sequences are SGHTA and FQGNSA. CDR3 in amino acids: CASSDNGQGLVEQYF. The CDR3, as DNA: TGTGCCAGCAGCGACAACGGACAGGGGTTAGTCGAGCAGTACTTC.

The chain uses TRBV10-3 and TRBJ2-1; 7 bases agree with TRBD1. CDR1 ENHRY and CDR2 SYGVKD come from the germline V gene. The ends lost 7 bases at V and 2 bases at J; junction bases unmatched: 8. The CDR3 loop spans 15 amino acids. The CDR3 nucleotides are TGTGCCATCACCCAGGACAGGTTCACCTACAATGAGCAGTTCTTC. Its protein is CAITQDRFTYNEQFF.